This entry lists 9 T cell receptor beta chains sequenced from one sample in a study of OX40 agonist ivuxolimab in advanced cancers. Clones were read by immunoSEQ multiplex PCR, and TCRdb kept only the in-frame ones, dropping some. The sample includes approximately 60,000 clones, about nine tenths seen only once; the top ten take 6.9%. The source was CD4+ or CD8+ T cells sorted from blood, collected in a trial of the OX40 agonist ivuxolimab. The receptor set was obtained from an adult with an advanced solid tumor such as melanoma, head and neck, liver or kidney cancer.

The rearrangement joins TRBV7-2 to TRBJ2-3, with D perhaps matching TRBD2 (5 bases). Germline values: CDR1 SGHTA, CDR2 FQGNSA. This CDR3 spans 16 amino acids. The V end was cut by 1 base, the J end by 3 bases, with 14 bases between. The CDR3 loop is CASSLDRAVRTDTQYF. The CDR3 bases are TGTGCCAGCAGCTTAGATCGAGCGGTGAGGACAGATACGCAGTATTTT. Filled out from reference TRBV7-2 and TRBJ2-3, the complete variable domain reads GAGVSQSPSNKVTEKGKDVELRCDPISGHTALYWYRQSLGQGLEFLIYFQGNSAPDKSGLPSDRFSAERTGGSVSTLTIQRTQQEDSAVYLCASSLDRAVRTDTQYFGPGTRLTVL.

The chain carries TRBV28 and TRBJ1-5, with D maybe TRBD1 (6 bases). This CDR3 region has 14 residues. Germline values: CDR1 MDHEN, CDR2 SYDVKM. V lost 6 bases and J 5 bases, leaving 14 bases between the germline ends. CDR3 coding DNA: TGTGCCAGCAGCCCCGGGGGCACCCATCAGCCCCAGCATTTT. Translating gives CASSPGGTHQPQHF. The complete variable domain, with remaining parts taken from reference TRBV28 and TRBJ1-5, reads DVKVTQSSRYLVKRTGEKVFLECVQDMDHENMFWYRQDPGLGLRLIYFSYDVKMKEKGDIPEGYSVSREKKERFSLILESASTNQTSMYLCASSPGGTHQPQHFGDGTRLSIL.

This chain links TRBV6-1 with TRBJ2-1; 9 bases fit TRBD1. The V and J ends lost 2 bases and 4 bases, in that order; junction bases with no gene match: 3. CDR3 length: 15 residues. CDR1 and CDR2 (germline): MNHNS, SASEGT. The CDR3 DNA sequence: TGTGCCAGCAGTGAAAGGGACAGGGTTTACAATGAGCAGTTCTTC. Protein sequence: CASSERDRVYNEQFF.

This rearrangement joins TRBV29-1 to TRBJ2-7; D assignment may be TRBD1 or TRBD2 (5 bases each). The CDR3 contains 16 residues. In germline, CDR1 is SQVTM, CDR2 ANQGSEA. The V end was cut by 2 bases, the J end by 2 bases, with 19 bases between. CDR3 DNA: TGCAGCGTTGAAAGAAGGGGTCGGGGATGGGCCTACGAGCAGTACTTC. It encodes CSVERRGRGWAYEQYF.

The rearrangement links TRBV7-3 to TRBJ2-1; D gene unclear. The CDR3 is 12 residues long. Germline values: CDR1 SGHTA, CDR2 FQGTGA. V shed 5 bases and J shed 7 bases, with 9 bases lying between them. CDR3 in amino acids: CASSPNRNEQFF. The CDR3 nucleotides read TGTGCCAGCAGCCCCAATAGGAATGAGCAGTTCTTC.

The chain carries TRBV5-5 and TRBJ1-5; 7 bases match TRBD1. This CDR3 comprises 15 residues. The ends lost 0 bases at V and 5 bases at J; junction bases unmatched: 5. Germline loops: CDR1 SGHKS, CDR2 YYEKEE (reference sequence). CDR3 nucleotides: TGTGCCAGCAGCTTGGAAGGGGGCAGTTATCAGCCCCAGCATTTT. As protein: CASSLEGGSYQPQHF.

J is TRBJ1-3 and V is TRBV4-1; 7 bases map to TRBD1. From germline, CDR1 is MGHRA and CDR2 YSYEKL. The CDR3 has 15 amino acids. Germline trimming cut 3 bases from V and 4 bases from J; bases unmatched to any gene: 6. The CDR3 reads CASSQYRGPGNTIYF. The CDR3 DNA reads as TGCGCCAGCAGCCAGTACAGGGGACCGGGAAACACCATATATTTT.

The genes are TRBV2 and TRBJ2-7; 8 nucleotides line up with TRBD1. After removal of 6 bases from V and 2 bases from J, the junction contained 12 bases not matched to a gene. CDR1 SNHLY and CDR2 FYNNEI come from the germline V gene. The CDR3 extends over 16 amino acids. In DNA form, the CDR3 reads TGTGCCAGCAGGACGGACAGGGCGACACCCCCCTACGAGCAGTACTTC. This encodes CASRTDRATPPYEQYF.

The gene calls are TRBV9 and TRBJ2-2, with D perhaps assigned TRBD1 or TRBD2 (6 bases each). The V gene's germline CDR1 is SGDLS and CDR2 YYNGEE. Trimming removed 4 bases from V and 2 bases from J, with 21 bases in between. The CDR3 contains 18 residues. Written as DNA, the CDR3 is TGTGCCAGCAGCCCATTAAAGGGGGGCCTAATCAACACCGGGGAGCTGTTTTTT. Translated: CASSPLKGGLINTGELFF.